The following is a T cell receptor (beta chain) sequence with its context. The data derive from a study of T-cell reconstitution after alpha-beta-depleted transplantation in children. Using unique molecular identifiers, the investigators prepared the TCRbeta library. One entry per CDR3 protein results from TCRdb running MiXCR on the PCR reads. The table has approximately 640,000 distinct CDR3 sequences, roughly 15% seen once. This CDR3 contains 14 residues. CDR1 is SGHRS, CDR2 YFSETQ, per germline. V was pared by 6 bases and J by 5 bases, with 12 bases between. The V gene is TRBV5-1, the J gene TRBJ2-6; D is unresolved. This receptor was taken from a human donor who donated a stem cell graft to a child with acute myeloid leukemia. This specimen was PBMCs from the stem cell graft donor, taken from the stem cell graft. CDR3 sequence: CASKPRVRANVLTF. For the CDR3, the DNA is TGCGCCAGCAAACCAAGAGTAAGGGCCAACGTCCTGACTTTC.